The 5 T cell receptor beta chains below were found in one sample sequenced in a study of radiation and T cells in renal cell carcinoma. Time point given: baseline pretreatment blood. Specified treatment: 15 Gy SBRT to primary tumor, nephrectomy 4 weeks later. Only in-frame clones appear in the TCRdb table, and some are missing; sequencing was by immunoSEQ multiplex PCR. The profile shows about 140,000 clones, roughly 80% of them singletons. The source material was blood, sampled from a patient whose treatment included radiotherapy and nephrectomy. All receptors derive from a woman aged 45-60 years with renal cell carcinoma.

The genes are TRBV28 and TRBJ1-5; a possible D gene is TRBD1 (5 bases). The CDR3 extends over 16 amino acids. Trimming stripped 4 bases from V and 3 bases from J, with 16 bases between. In germline, CDR1 is MDHEN, CDR2 SYDVKM. CDR3 sequence reads: CASSSGGTVINQPQHF. For the CDR3, the DNA is TGTGCCAGCAGTTCCGGCGGGACGGTTATCAATCAGCCCCAGCATTTT.

The V call is TRBV10-1, the J call TRBJ2-7; TRBD1 matches 7 bases. The CDR3 totals 13 residues. Germline assignment: CDR1 WNHNN and CDR2 SYGVQD (reference sequence). The ends lost 4 bases at V and 2 bases at J; junction bases unmatched: 2. The CDR3 reads CASSVDRAYEQYF. CDR3 coding DNA: TGCGCCAGCAGTGTTGACAGGGCCTACGAGCAGTACTTC.

The chain is built from TRBV6-5 and TRBJ1-3, with D possibly TRBD1 on 5 matching bases. Germline loops: CDR1 MNHEY, CDR2 SVGAGI. This CDR3 is built from 14 residues. The germline V and J ends were trimmed by 6 bases and 0 bases, with 9 bases remaining between them. Here the CDR3 reads CASSRDSSGNTIYF. The CDR3 nucleotides are TGTGCCAGCAGCCGAGACAGCTCTGGAAACACCATATATTTT.

The V and J genes are TRBV30 and TRBJ1-2, with TRBD1 identical over 9 bases. The CDR3 is made up of 15 amino acids. The germline V gene encodes CDR1 GTSNPN and CDR2 SVGIG (reference sequence). V was clipped by 2 bases and J by 8 bases; unmatched bases: 12. The CDR3 loop is CAWSIPGQGRRGYTF. CDR3 DNA sequence: TGTGCCTGGAGTATCCCGGGACAGGGAAGGAGGGGCTACACCTTC.

The rearrangement uses TRBV27 and TRBJ2-7; unclear D gene. V lost 1 base to trimming and J lost 3 bases, with 7 bases between them. The CDR3 extends over 13 amino acids. Germline values: CDR1 MNHEY, CDR2 SMNVEV (reference sequence). CDR3 sequence reads: CASSLYGGYEQYF. The CDR3 DNA is TGTGCCAGCAGTTTATATGGCGGCTACGAGCAGTACTTC.